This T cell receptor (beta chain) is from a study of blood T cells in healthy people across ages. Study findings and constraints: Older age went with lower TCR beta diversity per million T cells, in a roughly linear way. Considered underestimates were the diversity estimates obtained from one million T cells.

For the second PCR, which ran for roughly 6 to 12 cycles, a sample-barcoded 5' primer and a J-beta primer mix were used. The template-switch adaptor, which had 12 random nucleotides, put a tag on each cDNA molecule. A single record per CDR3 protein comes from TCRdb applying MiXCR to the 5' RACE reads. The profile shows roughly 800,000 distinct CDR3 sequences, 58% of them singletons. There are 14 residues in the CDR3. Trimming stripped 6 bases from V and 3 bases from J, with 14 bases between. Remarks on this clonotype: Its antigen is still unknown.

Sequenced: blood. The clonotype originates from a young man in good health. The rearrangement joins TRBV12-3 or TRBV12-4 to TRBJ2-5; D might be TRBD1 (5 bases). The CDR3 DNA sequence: TGTGCCAGCAGCCAGGGCTCCGAAAAAGAGACCCAGTACTTC. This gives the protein CASSQGSEKETQYF.